This T cell receptor (beta chain) is from a study of blood T cell repertoires in COVID-19 (dated by TCRdb to about 2020). Broadly, across the study: Collaborator samples came from the United States, Italy and Spain and covered acute and convalescent phases of COVID-19. The material from the prospective study consisted of cDNA or gDNA derived from T cells, B-cell-depleted T cells, or PBMCs. The dataset comprised deeply sampled blood TCRbeta repertoires from subjects exposed to, actively infected with, or recovered from COVID-19. A freely available public database, intended as a resource for researchers studying the immune response to SARS-CoV-2, is where the repertoires were released. The samples were drawn from the first 160 participants of the ongoing ImmuneRACE study and from some 1,300 subjects provided by 6 global collaborators. Sample metadata almost always included a de-identified subject ID, COVID-19 status, age in years and sex. Where available, HLA class I and class II types were obtained from metadata supplied by the sample provider rather than from assay-based typing. Study-wide conclusions, independent of this receptor: The amount of clinical and demographic metadata varied by source and participant and was provided uncurated.

Trimming accounts for 8 bases at V and 2 bases at J, while the number of junction bases matched to no gene is 22. There are 20 amino acids in the CDR3, from cysteine to phenylalanine inclusive. Just CDR3 DNA is preserved here, 60 bases in frame from base 1. The germline V gene gives CDR1 as MDHEN and CDR2 as SYDVKM. With regard to this clone: Its antigen is still unknown. No much larger clone exists at a distance of one base, and base qualities are not known.

The immunoSEQ Assay, a bias-controlled multiplex PCR, was used to amplify TCRbeta CDR3 regions from genomic DNA. From the authors' description of their analysis: Within the assay, amplification of reference gene primers was used to estimate how many nucleated cells each sample contained. Sequence reads were collapsed and filtered to measure the absolute abundance of every unique TCRbeta CDR3 rearrangement. Productive Simpson clonality was computed per sample as the square root of Simpson's diversity index over productive rearrangements. Not all clones reach the TCRdb copy of this immuneACCESS table, which keeps in-frame sequences only. Checked studies attribute under half of the gap to unresolved V genes and leave the rest unexplained. That table gives V, J and clone size, and the DNA gave D and trimming. Across this sample there are about 14,000 clones, with 87% seen only once. The ten most abundant clones make up about 5% of the sample.

Each collaborating institution followed its own protocols to collect whole blood in K2EDTA tubes. For TCRbeta analysis, collaborators shipped samples as frozen whole blood, isolated PBMCs, or DNA extracted from either of those sample types. The V and J segments used are TRBV28 and TRBJ2-3; 10 bases in the junction line up with TRBD2. The origin of this receptor is a human donor in a cohort sampled during active COVID-19. Sequencing was performed on peripheral blood. The nucleotide sequence is given as TGTGCCAGCCCGCCAGATCCACGGGTTCTAGCGGGGGCAAACACAGATACGCAGTATTTT. It translates as CASPPDPRVLAGANTDTQYF.